Each of the 8 T cell receptor beta chains below was sequenced from the same sample in a study of Graves' ophthalmopathy and Graves' hyperthyroidism (dated by TCRdb to the late 2010s). Sequenced using an Illumina HiSeq 2000. For repertoire sequencing, the TCR beta CDR3 regions were amplified from RNA transcripts. HTBI primers and the Qiagen OneStep RT-PCR kit were used in a first-round RT-PCR, which was followed by a second-round multiplex PCR, size selection and purification. TCRdb passed the public sequencing reads through fastp at Q25 and MiXCR, retaining productive beta sequences. Entries are consolidated by CDR3 protein sequence, retaining the most common genes and DNA. Present in this sample are over a million distinct CDR3 sequences, less than 45% of which were seen just once. The ten largest make up 11% of the sample. The material sequenced was peripheral blood or thyroid tissue (not recorded which). Receptor source: an adult man with Graves' hyperthyroidism.

This clonotype was recorded at least ten times. This CDR3 is CASSASVPSNQPQHF. DNA of the CDR3: TGTGCCAGCAGTGCCAGTGTACCTAGCAATCAGCCCCAGCATTTT. This chain connects TRBV6-5 to TRBJ1-5, with D hard to call. With 5 bases removed from V and 0 bases from J, the gap between germline ends came to 11 bases. The CDR3 runs 15 residues. Germline CDR1 is MNHEY and CDR2 is SVGAGI.

This clonotype was found many times. This chain connects TRBV13 to TRBJ2-2, with D perhaps TRBD1 or TRBD2 (5 bases each). With 5 bases removed from V and 6 bases from J, the gap between germline ends came to 16 bases. The CDR3 contains 15 residues. Germline assignment: CDR1 PRHDT and CDR2 FYEKMQ (reference sequence). The CDR3 region is CASSPGSVGAGELFF. CDR3 DNA: TGTGCCAGCAGCCCCGGTAGCGTGGGGGCCGGGGAGCTGTTTTTT.

This clonotype was recorded a few times. The gene calls are TRBV7-2 and TRBJ1-2, with D unresolved. V shed 6 bases and J shed 2 bases, with 22 bases lying between them. Germline values: CDR1 SGHTA, CDR2 FQGNSA. The CDR3 is 17 residues long. The CDR3 coding sequence is TGTGCCAGCAGTCTGCCTCGTTCCCCTCGAACCAACTATGGCTACACCTTC. Translated: CASSLPRSPRTNYGYTF.

This clonotype was seen only once. The chain couples TRBV7-9 to TRBJ1-5, with D maybe TRBD1 (6 bases). The CDR3 runs 18 residues. Germline CDR1 SEHNR, CDR2 FQNEAQ (reference sequence). V was shortened by 2 bases and J by 7 bases, with 24 bases between the two germline ends. CDR3 DNA sequence: TGTGCCAGCAGCTTACCTAGTTTGTCGGGGGGCGAAAGACAGCCCCAGCATTTT. This translates into CASSLPSLSGGERQPQHF.

This clonotype was recorded many times. The chain joins TRBV5-1 to TRBJ2-7; TRBD1 matches 7 bases. Trimming at V came to 0 bases and at J to 6 bases, leaving 6 bases not matched to a gene. The CDR3 has 14 residues. Germline V gene sequence: CDR1 SGHRS, CDR2 YFSETQ. The CDR3 sequence: CASSLGQGSSEQYF. In DNA form, the CDR3 reads TGCGCCAGCAGCTTGGGACAGGGTTCGTCCGAGCAGTACTTC.

This clonotype has at least ten counts. The chain is built from TRBV12-3 or TRBV12-4 and TRBJ1-4; tentative D call: TRBD1 (5 bases). This CDR3 spans 15 amino acids. Trimming cost V 1 base and J 3 bases, with 9 bases left between them. CDR3: CASSLEGSPNEKLFF. In DNA, the CDR3 is TGTGCCAGCAGTTTAGAGGGGTCGCCTAATGAAAAACTGTTTTTT.

This clonotype was picked up many times. V is TRBV5-1 and J is TRBJ1-6, with 10 bases identical to TRBD1. In germline, CDR1 is SGHRS, CDR2 YFSETQ. CDR3 length: 15 amino acids. V was pared by 4 bases and J by 9 bases, with 7 bases of the junction left unmatched. The CDR3 is CASSDPTGGSSPLHF. The CDR3 DNA reads TGCGCCAGCAGCGACCCGACAGGGGGCTCTTCACCCCTCCACTTT.

The chain couples TRBV6-2 or TRBV6-3 to TRBJ1-5; no clear D gene. With 5 bases removed from V and 11 bases from J, the gap between germline ends came to 25 bases. This CDR3 contains 16 residues. Germline V gene lookup returns CDR1 MNHEY and CDR2 SVGEGT. The CDR3 sequence is CASSRTTSGEQETQHF. The CDR3 DNA follows: TGTGCCAGCAGTCGAACGACTAGCGGGGAACAAGAGACCCAGCATTTT.